This entry is about one T cell receptor (beta chain). CDR1 is SGHAT and CDR2 is FQNNGV in the germline V gene. Trimming pared 5 bases from V and 6 bases from J, leaving 11 bases between. The CDR3 loop spans 13 amino acids. The time point here: persistent/refractory GD, antithyroid drugs over 5 years with positive TRAb. Extracted RNA from PBMCs served as the source of the TCR library. The sample comes from a study of regulatory T cells in long-lasting Graves disease. The TCR beta library used iRepertoire HTBI primers with Arm-PCR amplification of CDR3. TCRdb ran MiXCR on the multiplex PCR reads and lists one entry per CDR3 protein. The data hold 650,000 to 850,000 distinct CDR3 sequences, with 25% to 35% observed a single time.

The chain couples TRBV11-2 to TRBJ2-1; no clear D. This specimen was peripheral blood mononuclear cells (PBMCs), taken when the disease was refractory, from a patient treated with antithyroid drugs. This clonotype originated in a female donor with Graves disease. This chain's CDR3 is CASSPARSNEQFF. CDR3 sequence (DNA): TGTGCCAGCAGCCCCGCCCGCTCCAATGAGCAGTTCTTC.